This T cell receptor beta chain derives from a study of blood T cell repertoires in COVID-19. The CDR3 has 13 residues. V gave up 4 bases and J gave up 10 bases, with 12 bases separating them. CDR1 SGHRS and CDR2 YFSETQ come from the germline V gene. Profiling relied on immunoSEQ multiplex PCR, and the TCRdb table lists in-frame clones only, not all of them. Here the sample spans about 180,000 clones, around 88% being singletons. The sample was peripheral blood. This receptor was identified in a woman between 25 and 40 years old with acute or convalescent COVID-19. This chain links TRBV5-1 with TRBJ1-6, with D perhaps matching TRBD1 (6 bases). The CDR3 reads CASSPGQGSPLHF. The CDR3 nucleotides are TGCGCCAGCAGCCCTGGTCAGGGGTCACCCCTCCACTTT.